These 2 T cell receptor beta chains came from one sample sequenced in a study of cytomegalovirus exposure and HLA in healthy donors. Primers included in the PCR were 60 Vbeta and 13 Jbeta primers. TCRdb's table, derived via immunoSEQ multiplex PCR, lists solely in-frame clones and lacks some. The sample lists roughly 78,000 clones; about 60% were seen once. The sequenced sample was PBMCs. The receptors here all came from a man aged 25 to 40 in good health and CMV-seropositive.

The chain carries TRBV4-1 and TRBJ2-7, with D perhaps TRBD2 (6 bases). V was trimmed by 0 bases and J by 3 bases, leaving 12 bases between them. CDR1 and CDR2 (germline): MGHRA, YSYEKL. This CDR3 is 15 amino acids long. The CDR3 DNA follows: TGCGCCAGCAGCCAAGATCGGCTAGCGAACTACGAGCAGTACTTC. This encodes CASSQDRLANYEQYF.

V and J are TRBV5-8 and TRBJ2-7; TRBD1 matches 9 bases. The V gene end was trimmed by 4 bases and the J gene end by 6 bases; junction bases not matched to a gene: 11. CDR1 is SGHTS and CDR2 is YDEGEE in the germline V gene. The CDR3 covers 15 residues. This chain's CDR3 is CASSARDRVVSEQYF. CDR3 coding DNA: TGTGCCAGCAGCGCCCGGGACAGGGTAGTCAGCGAGCAGTACTTC. Complete variable domain (other parts from reference TRBV5-8 and TRBJ2-7): EAGVTQSPTHLIKTRGQQATLRCSPISGHTSVYWYQQALGLGLQFLLWYDEGEERNRGNFPPRFSGRQFPNYSSELNVNALELEDSALYLCASSARDRVVSEQYFGPGTRLTVT.